This T cell receptor beta chain was retrieved from a study of blood T cell repertoires in COVID-19 (TCRdb year 2020). Regarding the complete study: Samples covering the acute and convalescent phases of COVID-19 were provided by collaborators in the United States, Italy and Spain. The material from the prospective study consisted of cDNA or gDNA derived from T cells, B-cell-depleted T cells, or PBMCs. A de-identified subject ID, COVID-19 status, age in years and sex were almost always included in the sample metadata. Deeply sampled blood TCRbeta repertoires from subjects exposed to, actively infected with, or recovered from COVID-19 were included in the dataset. Samples came from the ongoing ImmuneRACE study (first 160 participants) plus 1,254 subjects from 6 global collaborators. The repertoires were released in a freely available public database intended as a resource for research on the immune response to SARS-CoV-2. Where available, HLA class I and class II types were taken from metadata supplied by the sample provider and were not determined by assay-based typing.

TCRbeta CDR3 regions were amplified from genomic DNA by means of the immunoSEQ Assay, a bias-controlled multiplex PCR. The authors' pipeline ran thus. Nucleated cell counts per sample were estimated from amplification of reference gene primers within the assay. Sequence reads were collapsed and filtered to measure the absolute abundance of every unique TCRbeta CDR3 rearrangement. Productive Simpson clonality was computed per sample as the square root of Simpson's diversity index over productive rearrangements. TCRdb provides this immuneACCESS table in a form limited to in-frame rearrangements. Some clones are lacking; in checked studies, under half of them reflect an unresolved V gene, and why the rest are absent is not known. The DNA gave D and trimming, while V, J and clone size come from that table. The sample profile shows 20,000 to 25,000 clones; approximately 73% of them were found once. The top ten clones comprise roughly a fifth of the sample.

Study-wide findings and limitations: Clinical and demographic metadata were provided uncurated, with the amount varying by source and participant.

As regards this clone: What this receptor recognizes is not known. One base away there is no much larger clone; base qualities are not given.

Whole blood was collected in K2EDTA tubes by collaborating institutions according to the institutions' own protocols. Collaborator samples were shipped for TCRbeta analysis as frozen whole blood, isolated PBMCs, or DNA extracted from either sample type. The junction carries 11 bases between V and J, which are trimmed by 7 bases and 2 bases respectively. The CDR3 holds 14 amino acids from the cysteine to the phenylalanine. The read is trimmed to its CDR3 DNA, 42 bases read in frame from base 1. Taken from the germline V gene (reference sequence), the CDR1 and CDR2 loops are LGHDT and YNNKEL. The clonotype was recovered from a human donor in a cohort sampled during active or convalescent COVID-19. In this chain, TRBV3-1 (or the pseudogene TRBV3-2) is recombined with TRBJ2-2, and TRBD1 may be the D gene, going by 6 matching bases. Sequencing used peripheral blood. The nucleotide sequence reads TGTGCCAGCACAGGACAGAAAAACACCGGGGAGCTGTTTTTT. The resulting protein is CASTGQKNTGELFF.